This TCR beta chain is from a study of T-cell memory formation after mild COVID-19. Each CDR3 protein is one row after TCRdb ran MiXCR on the 5' RACE reads. This sample has about 560,000 distinct CDR3 sequences, with 17% found just once. Trimming shortened V by 1 base and J by 2 bases, and 9 bases separated the two germline ends. In germline, CDR1 is GTSNPN, CDR2 SVGIG (reference sequence). The CDR3 contains 13 residues. The TCR was taken from an adult woman who had mild COVID-19 (a few samples of this study predate the infection). Cell type and time point are not known. The rearrangement links TRBV30 to TRBJ2-7; D is ambiguous. The sequencing sample was made of PBMCs or a T cell subset sorted from them (not recorded which). CDR3 coding DNA: TGTGCCTGGAGTGCCGACACAGCCTACGAGCAGTACTTC. Its protein product is CAWSADTAYEQYF.